This is a list of T cell receptor beta chains from one sample in a study of control samples from healthy donors and cancer patients. Sequencing was performed with immunoSEQ multiplex PCR; in TCRdb, only in-frame clones are kept and a portion is missing. Among fewer than 500,000 clones listed, around 90% were seen once. Input material: PBMCs. These receptors were taken from a man aged 40-55 years with head and neck cancer. CDR3s include the opening cysteine and the closing phenylalanine or tryptophan. A D gene is named only where the DNA matches it firmly. Rows give clone size only sometimes, using once, few, many, or a class for an expanded clone.

>TRBV6-5|-|TRBJ1-5|-
CASSWGTSEWEPQHF
TGTGCCAGCAGTTGGGGGACATCCGAATGGGAGCCCCAGCATTTT
>TRBV29-1|-|TRBJ2-7|TRBD2
CSVEDRGGYEQYF
TGCAGCGTTGAAGATCGGGGGGGATACGAGCAGTACTTC
>TRBV30|-|TRBJ2-5|TRBD1
CAWSGRTGDYQETQYF
TGTGCCTGGAGTGGCCGGACAGGGGATTACCAAGAGACCCAGTACTTC
>TRBV29-1|few|TRBJ2-7|-
CSYAGAYEQYF
TGCAGTTACGCGGGGGCTTACGAGCAGTACTTC
>TRBV30|-|TRBJ2-6|-
CAWSVRRVSGANVLTF
TGTGCCTGGAGTGTACGTCGGGTCTCTGGGGCCAACGTCCTGACTTTC
>TRBV5-1|-|TRBJ1-6|TRBD1
CASSWTGTGKTYNSPLHF
TGCGCCAGCAGCTGGACCGGGACAGGGAAGACCTATAATTCACCCCTCCACTTT
>TRBV5-1|few|TRBJ1-1|-
CASSKGLRNTEAFF
TGCGCCAGCAGCAAGGGACTGAGGAACACTGAAGCTTTCTTT
>TRBV18|-|TRBJ2-1|TRBD1
CASSPKPQGSSYNEQFF
TGTGCCAGCTCACCCAAACCACAGGGGAGCTCCTACAATGAGCAGTTCTTC
>TRBV29-1|-|TRBJ2-7|-
CSFTGGVYEQYF
TGCAGCTTCACAGGGGGGGTCTACGAGCAGTACTTC
>TRBV5-1|-|TRBJ2-3|-
CASSLLGAGPDTQYF
TGCGCCAGCAGCTTGTTGGGGGCCGGGCCAGATACGCAGTATTTT
>TRBV7-6|-|TRBJ2-7|TRBD1
CASSPETGTGSYEQYF
TGTGCCAGCAGCCCCGAAACCGGGACAGGTTCCTACGAGCAGTACTTC
>TRBV6-1|-|TRBJ1-4|-
CASSEVTGGEKLFF
TGTGCCAGCAGTGAAGTCACCGGAGGGGAAAAACTGTTTTTT
>TRBV6-6|-|TRBJ2-5|TRBD1
CASSPGTGIYPREETQYF
TGTGCCAGCAGTCCCGGGACAGGGATCTACCCACGAGAAGAGACCCAGTACTTC
>TRBV10-1|-|TRBJ2-5|-
CASSESAGPTGETQYF
TGCGCCAGCAGTGAGTCGGCGGGGCCGACAGGAGAGACCCAGTACTTC
>TRBV3-1/TRBV3-2|-|TRBJ1-5|-
CASSQDQGLNQPQHF
TGTGCCAGCAGCCAAGACCAGGGATTGAATCAGCCCCAGCATTTT
>TRBV5-4|-|TRBJ2-2|-
CASNPRGTGELFF
TGTGCCAGCAACCCTAGGGGCACCGGGGAGCTGTTTTTT
>TRBV4-1|-|TRBJ1-2|-
CASSQAPQGDYGYTF
TGCGCCAGCAGCCAAGCTCCCCAGGGCGACTATGGCTACACCTTC
>TRBV10-2|-|TRBJ2-1|-
CASSGDTIWQFF
TGCGCCAGCAGCGGGGACACGATTTGGCAGTTCTTC
>TRBV27|-|TRBJ2-3|-
CASRHTSTDTQYF
TGTGCCAGCCGACACACCTCCACAGATACGCAGTATTTT
>TRBV28|-|TRBJ2-5|TRBD1
CASSRQGARETQYF
TGTGCCAGCAGCCGACAGGGGGCAAGGGAGACCCAGTACTTC
>TRBV5-4|-|TRBJ2-5|-
CASSIGPGSGGETQYF
TGTGCCAGCAGCATCGGACCGGGAAGCGGAGGAGAGACCCAGTACTTC
>TRBV12-3/TRBV12-4|-|TRBJ2-1|-
CASSFSSNNEQFF
TGTGCCAGCAGTTTCTCGAGCAACAATGAGCAGTTCTTC
>TRBV27|-|TRBJ2-6|-
CASRPPGANVLTF
TGTGCCAGCCGTCCTCCCGGGGCCAACGTCCTGACTTTC
>TRBV6-1|-|TRBJ1-2|-
CASSEGGGPTNYGYTF
TGTGCCAGCAGTGAGGGCGGAGGGCCTACTAACTATGGCTACACCTTC
>TRBV7-9|-|TRBJ2-7|-
CASSSRGTVPYEQYF
TGTGCCAGCAGCTCTCGTGGGACGGTCCCCTACGAGCAGTACTTC
>TRBV25-1|-|TRBJ2-7|TRBD1
CASSDDRGLYEQYF
TGTGCCAGCAGTGACGACAGGGGGCTCTACGAGCAGTACTTC
>TRBV7-9|-|TRBJ1-3|-
CASSLIGQTTGNTIYF
TGTGCCAGCAGCTTAATCGGACAGACCACTGGAAACACCATATATTTT
>TRBV5-6|-|TRBJ2-7|TRBD1
CASSLGTAPTYEQYF
TGTGCCAGCAGCCTCGGGACAGCACCTACTTACGAGCAGTACTTC
>TRBV5-1|once|TRBJ2-2|-
CASSTNSGAAGELFF
TGCGCCAGCAGCACAAACTCAGGGGCGGCCGGGGAGCTGTTTTTT
>TRBV7-6|-|TRBJ1-1|-
CASSQTANTEAFF
TGTGCCAGCAGCCAAACAGCTAACACTGAAGCTTTCTTT